The 21 T cell receptor beta chains listed next were all sequenced from one sample in a study of T cell responses to AZD1222 COVID-19 vaccine. Sequenced by immunoSEQ multiplex PCR; TCRdb stores in-frame clones only, minus some. The repertoire holds 95,000 to 150,000 clones, with 75% to 90% as singletons. Here the sequenced sample was peripheral blood, taken on day 0 of AZD1222 vaccination. The receptors originated from an adult in good health.

This rearrangement joins TRBV7-8 to TRBJ2-3; D may be TRBD2 (5 bases). This CDR3 comprises 15 residues. Trimming removed 5 bases at V and 1 base at J, with 13 bases between. Germline V CDR1 and CDR2: SGHVS, FQNEAQ. The CDR3 DNA follows: TGTGCCAGCAGCCCCGGACTTACTCGCACAGATACGCAGTATTTT. It translates to CASSPGLTRTDTQYF. The full variable domain, with the rest looked up from reference TRBV7-8 and TRBJ2-3, is GAGVSQSPRYKVAKRGQDVALRCDPISGHVSLFWYQQALGQGPEFLTYFQNEAQLDKSGLPSDRFFAERPEGSVSTLKIQRTQQEDSAVYLCASSPGLTRTDTQYFGPGTRLTVL.

This chain uses TRBV6-1 with TRBJ2-3; D is ambiguous. V lost 2 bases and J 2 bases, leaving 11 bases between the germline ends. Germline lookup yields CDR1 MNHNS and CDR2 SASEGT. CDR3 length: 15 amino acids. The CDR3 spells CASSEPAENTDTQYF. CDR3 in DNA: TGTGCCAGCAGTGAACCAGCAGAAAACACAGATACGCAGTATTTT.

The genes are TRBV6-2 or TRBV6-3 and TRBJ1-4, with 7 positions matching TRBD1. The CDR3 covers 15 residues. The germline V gene encodes CDR1 MNHEY and CDR2 SVGEGT. Unmatched junction bases numbered 5, after V lost 5 bases and J lost 2 bases. The CDR3: CASSQDRATNEKLFF. The CDR3 coding sequence is TGTGCCAGCAGTCAAGACAGGGCCACTAATGAAAAACTGTTTTTT.

This clone was seen only once. The chain joins TRBV11-2 to TRBJ1-6; 10 positions agree with TRBD1. Germline V lookup: CDR1 SGHAT, CDR2 FQNNGV. The V segment lost 7 bases and the J segment 11 bases; nucleotides outside the gene matches: 14. The CDR3 contains 16 residues. The chain's CDR3 is CASTPPGTGASAPLHF. The CDR3 nucleotides are TGTGCCAGCACCCCGCCCGGGACAGGGGCTTCGGCACCCCTCCACTTT.

The chain has TRBV5-1 and TRBJ1-2, with D unresolved. The V gene lost 3 bases and the J gene lost 9 bases, with 24 bases spanning the gap. Germline V gives CDR1 SGHRS, CDR2 YFSETQ. The CDR3 has 16 residues. CDR3 in amino acids: CASSSRPFNRTGCYTF. The CDR3 nucleotides read TGCGCCAGCAGCTCGAGGCCTTTCAATCGTACGGGATGCTACACCTTC.

This chain's CDR3 is CASSLWDGHGELFF. Here the CDR3 DNA reads TGTGCCAGCAGCTTGTGGGACGGGCACGGGGAGCTGTTTTTT. This chain uses TRBV5-5 with TRBJ2-2; D tentatively fits TRBD1 or TRBD2 (5 bases each). The CDR3 is made up of 14 amino acids. The germline CDR1 and CDR2 sequences are SGHKS and YYEKEE (reference sequence). V lost 1 base and J lost 7, with 11 bases in between. Supplemented by reference TRBV5-5 and TRBJ2-2, the full variable domain reads DAGVTQSPTHLIKTRGQQVTLRCSPISGHKSVSWYQQVLGQGPQFIFQYYEKEERGRGNFPDRFSARQFPNYSSELNVNALLLGDSALYLCASSLWDGHGELFFGEGSRLTVL.

V usage is TRBV4-3 and J usage is TRBJ2-1, with 14 nucleotides matching TRBD2. Germline CDR1 and CDR2: LGHNA and YSLEER. The V segment lost 3 bases and the J segment 5 bases; nucleotides outside the gene matches: 12. This CDR3 contains 19 residues. The CDR3: CASSHGGLAGGLPNNEQFF. The CDR3 coding sequence is TGCGCCAGCAGCCACGGAGGACTAGCGGGGGGCCTCCCCAACAATGAGCAGTTCTTC.

The genes are TRBV3-1 (or the pseudogene TRBV3-2) and TRBJ2-4, with 10 nucleotides matching TRBD2. J lost 7 bases, V lost 1 base, and 7 bases had no gene match. This CDR3 spans 16 amino acids. Germline CDR1 reads LGHDT; CDR2 reads YNNKEL (reference sequence). The CDR3 region is CASSQGASGSLNIQYF. Written as DNA, the CDR3 is TGTGCCAGCAGCCAAGGGGCTAGCGGGAGTTTGAACATTCAGTACTTC.

The gene calls are TRBV15 and TRBJ2-5; 7 nucleotides match TRBD1. V lost 0 bases, J lost 4 bases, and 5 bases stayed unmatched. Germline-derived CDR1 and CDR2 are LNHNV and YYDKDF (reference sequence). The CDR3 covers 15 residues. As DNA, the CDR3 is TGTGCCACCAGCAGAGAGAGGGGGCAGGGAGAGACCCAGTACTTC. Translation gives CATSRERGQGETQYF.

The chain is built from TRBV11-2 and TRBJ2-1, with TRBD2 matching 12 bases. With V trimmed by 2 bases and J by 1 base, 6 bases remained unmatched. The germline CDR1 and CDR2 sequences are SGHAT and FQNNGV. CDR3 length: 18 residues. The CDR3 loop is CASSLRPLAGGSYNEQFF. The CDR3 coding sequence is TGTGCCAGCAGCTTAAGGCCGCTAGCGGGAGGGTCCTACAATGAGCAGTTCTTC.

The chain carries TRBV7-8 and TRBJ1-2, with a possible D match to TRBD1 (5 bases). This CDR3 is 16 amino acids long. CDR1 is SGHVS and CDR2 is FQNEAQ in the germline V gene. V was trimmed by 1 base and J by 0 bases, leaving 12 bases between them. The CDR3 DNA reads TGTGCCAGCAGCTTAGAGGCCAGGGAAGCTAACTATGGCTACACCTTC. Protein sequence: CASSLEAREANYGYTF.

The J gene is TRBJ1-5, the V gene TRBV7-2, with D possibly matching TRBD1 (5 bases). CDR3 length equals 14 residues. V was trimmed by 1 base and J by 5 bases, leaving 9 bases between them. In germline, CDR1 is SGHTA, CDR2 FQGNSA. CDR3 amino acids: CASSLEGNYQPQHF. CDR3 nucleotides: TGTGCCAGCAGCTTAGAGGGGAACTATCAGCCCCAGCATTTT. The full variable domain, in which reference TRBV7-2 and TRBJ1-5 provide the parts outside the CDR3, is GAGVSQSPSNKVTEKGKDVELRCDPISGHTALYWYRQSLGQGLEFLIYFQGNSAPDKSGLPSDRFSAERTGGSVSTLTIQRTQQEDSAVYLCASSLEGNYQPQHFGDGTRLSIL.

The chain uses TRBV6-2 or TRBV6-3 and TRBJ2-7; 7 bases line up with TRBD1. V was pared by 2 bases and J by 4 bases, with 2 bases of the junction left unmatched. CDR1 is MNHEY, CDR2 SVGEGT, per germline. The CDR3 runs to 13 residues. The CDR3 here is CASSYDRDYEQYF. Written as DNA, the CDR3 is TGTGCCAGCAGTTACGACAGGGATTACGAGCAGTACTTC.

This chain links TRBV28 with TRBJ1-6; 7 bases are shared with TRBD1. CDR1 and CDR2 from the germline V gene are MDHEN and SYDVKM. J gave up 9 bases and V 3 bases, and 5 bases lay outside the gene matches. This CDR3 contains 14 residues. The CDR3: CASSFYRGLSPLHF. The CDR3 nucleotides are TGTGCCAGCAGTTTCTACAGGGGACTTTCACCCCTCCACTTT.

This chain connects TRBV5-1 to TRBJ1-4; TRBD1 aligns across 10 bases. CDR3 length: 15 amino acids. J gave up 7 bases and V 4 bases, and 7 bases lay outside the gene matches. Germline V gene lookup returns CDR1 SGHRS and CDR2 YFSETQ. CDR3 coding DNA: TGCGCCAGCAGCGGAGGGACAGGGGACGCTGAAAAACTGTTTTTT. This gives the protein CASSGGTGDAEKLFF.

This chain links TRBV28 with TRBJ2-2; D gene ambiguous. The germline V gene encodes CDR1 MDHEN and CDR2 SYDVKM. The ends were cut back, 6 bases at V and 0 bases at J, with 8 bases in the middle. The CDR3 covers 14 residues. The CDR3 protein is CASSRLTNTGELFF. The CDR3 DNA reads as TGTGCCAGCAGCCGCCTTACGAACACCGGGGAGCTGTTTTTT.

The chain joins TRBV25-1 to TRBJ1-2; a possible D gene is TRBD1 (5 bases). V was cut by 1 base and J by 2 bases, with 8 bases left in between. CDR3 length equals 14 residues. CDR1 and CDR2 (germline): MGHDK, SYGVNS. Written as DNA, the CDR3 is TGTGCCAGCAGTGAATGGGCAGGGAACTATGGCTACACCTTC. Its protein product is CASSEWAGNYGYTF.

The CDR3 DNA follows: TGTGCCAGTAGTATAGGAGGGGATGGGGAGCTGTTTTTT. It encodes CASSIGGDGELFF. The chain is built from TRBV19 and TRBJ2-2; D is perhaps TRBD1 or TRBD2 (5 bases each). V shed 1 base and J shed 8 bases, with 8 bases lying between them. The length of the CDR3 is 13 residues. Germline V gene data show CDR1 as LNHDA and CDR2 as SQIVND (reference sequence).

Worth noting for this clone: Other DNA variants within this sample encode the same CDR3. The rearrangement links TRBV30 to TRBJ2-3; D gene uncertain. Trimming took 1 base from V and 2 from J, leaving 4 bases between them. Germline values: CDR1 GTSNPN, CDR2 SVGIG (reference sequence). This CDR3 is built from 12 residues. The CDR3 sequence: CAWSESTDTQYF. The CDR3 bases are TGTGCCTGGAGTGAGTCCACAGATACGCAGTATTTT.

J is TRBJ1-1 and V is TRBV19; 8 bases align to TRBD1. This CDR3 is 14 amino acids long. Trimming took 4 bases from V and 4 from J; bases not matched to a gene: 5. Germline assignment: CDR1 LNHDA and CDR2 SQIVND (reference sequence). CDR3 sequence: CASSNRGTGTEAFF. DNA for the CDR3: TGTGCCAGTAGTAACCGAGGGACAGGCACTGAAGCTTTCTTT.

The chain couples TRBV5-6 to TRBJ2-7, with D perhaps TRBD2 (6 bases). Germline CDR1 SGHDT, CDR2 YYEEEE. This CDR3 is 13 amino acids long. The V and J ends lost 1 base and 5 bases respectively, with 10 bases between them. CDR3 in DNA: TGTGCCAGCAGCTTGTGGAGGGGAGACGAGCAGTACTTC. It encodes CASSLWRGDEQYF.